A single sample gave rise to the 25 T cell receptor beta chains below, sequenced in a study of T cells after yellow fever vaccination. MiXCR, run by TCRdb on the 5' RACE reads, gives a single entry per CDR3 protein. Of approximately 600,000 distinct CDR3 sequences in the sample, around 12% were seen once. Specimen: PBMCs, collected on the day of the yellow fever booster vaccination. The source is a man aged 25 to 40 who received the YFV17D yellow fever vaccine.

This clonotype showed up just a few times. CDR3 bases: TGTGCCAGCAGCTTCAGCGGGACAGTGGACGAGCAGTACTTC. The encoded protein is CASSFSGTVDEQYF. This chain connects TRBV7-9 to TRBJ2-7, with D perhaps given as TRBD1 or TRBD2 (7 bases each). Germline V gives CDR1 SEHNR, CDR2 FQNEAQ (reference sequence). The CDR3 covers 14 residues. V lost 3 bases and J 5 bases, leaving 14 bases between the germline ends.

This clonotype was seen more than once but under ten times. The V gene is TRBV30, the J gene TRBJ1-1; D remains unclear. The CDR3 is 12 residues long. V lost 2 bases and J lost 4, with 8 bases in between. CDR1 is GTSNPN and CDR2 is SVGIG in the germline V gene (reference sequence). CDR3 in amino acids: CAWSLWTTEAFF. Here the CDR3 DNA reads TGTGCCTGGAGTCTGTGGACCACTGAAGCTTTCTTT.

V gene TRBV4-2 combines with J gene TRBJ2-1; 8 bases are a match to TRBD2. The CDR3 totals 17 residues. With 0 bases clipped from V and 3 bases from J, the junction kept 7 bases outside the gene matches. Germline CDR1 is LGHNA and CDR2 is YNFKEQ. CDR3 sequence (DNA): TGTGCCAGCAGCCAAGAAACTGGGACTAGTGGCTACAATGAGCAGTTCTTC. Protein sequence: CASSQETGTSGYNEQFF.

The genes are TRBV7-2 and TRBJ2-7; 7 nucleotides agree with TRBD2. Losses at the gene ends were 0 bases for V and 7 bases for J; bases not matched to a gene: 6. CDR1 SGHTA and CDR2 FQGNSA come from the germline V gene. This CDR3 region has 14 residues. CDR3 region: CASSLAGGASEQYF. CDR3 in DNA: TGTGCCAGCAGCTTAGCGGGAGGGGCCTCGGAGCAGTACTTC.

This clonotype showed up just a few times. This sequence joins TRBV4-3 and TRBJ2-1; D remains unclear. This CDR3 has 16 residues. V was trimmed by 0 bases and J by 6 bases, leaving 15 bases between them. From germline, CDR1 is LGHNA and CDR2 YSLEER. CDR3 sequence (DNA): TGCGCCAGCAGCCAAGAAGCTGACGTGGTTTTCAATGAGCAGTTCTTC. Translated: CASSQEADVVFNEQFF.

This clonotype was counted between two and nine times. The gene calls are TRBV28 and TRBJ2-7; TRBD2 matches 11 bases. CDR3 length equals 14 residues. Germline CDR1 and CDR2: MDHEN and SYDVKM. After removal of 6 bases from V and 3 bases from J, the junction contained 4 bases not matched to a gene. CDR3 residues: CASRLAGEIYEQYF. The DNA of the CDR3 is TGTGCCAGCAGACTAGCGGGAGAAATCTACGAGCAGTACTTC.

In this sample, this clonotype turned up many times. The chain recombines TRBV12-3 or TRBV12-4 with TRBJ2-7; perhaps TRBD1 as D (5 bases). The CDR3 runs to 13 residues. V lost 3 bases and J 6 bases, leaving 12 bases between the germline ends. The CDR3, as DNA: TGTGCCAGCAGTTTCAGCAGGGCGAGCGAGCAGTACTTC. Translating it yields CASSFSRASEQYF.

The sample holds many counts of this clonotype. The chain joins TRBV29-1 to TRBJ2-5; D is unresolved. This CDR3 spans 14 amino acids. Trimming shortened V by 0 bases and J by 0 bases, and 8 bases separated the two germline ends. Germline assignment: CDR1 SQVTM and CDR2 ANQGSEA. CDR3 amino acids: CSVEDDTYQETQYF. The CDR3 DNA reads TGCAGCGTTGAAGATGACACGTACCAAGAGACCCAGTACTTC.

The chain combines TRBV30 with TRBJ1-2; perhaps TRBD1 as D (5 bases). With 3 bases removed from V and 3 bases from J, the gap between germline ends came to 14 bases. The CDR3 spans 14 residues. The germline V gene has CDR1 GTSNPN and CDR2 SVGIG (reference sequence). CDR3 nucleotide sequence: TGTGCCTGGAGCTTTGGAGGGGCCCACTATGGCTACACCTTC. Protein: CAWSFGGAHYGYTF.

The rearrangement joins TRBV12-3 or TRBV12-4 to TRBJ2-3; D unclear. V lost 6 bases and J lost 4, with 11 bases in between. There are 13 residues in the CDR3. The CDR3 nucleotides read TGTGCCAGCAGGCCAGACGAGGCAGATACGCAGTATTTT. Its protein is CASRPDEADTQYF.

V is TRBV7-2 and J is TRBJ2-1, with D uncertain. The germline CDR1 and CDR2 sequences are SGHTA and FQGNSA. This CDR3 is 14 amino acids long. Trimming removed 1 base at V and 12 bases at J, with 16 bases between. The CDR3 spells CASSLVDGQPRQFF. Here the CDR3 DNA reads TGTGCCAGCAGCTTAGTGGACGGGCAACCTAGGCAGTTCTTC. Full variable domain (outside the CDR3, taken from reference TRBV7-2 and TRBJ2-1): GAGVSQSPSNKVTEKGKDVELRCDPISGHTALYWYRQSLGQGLEFLIYFQGNSAPDKSGLPSDRFSAERTGGSVSTLTIQRTQQEDSAVYLCASSLVDGQPRQFFGPGTRLTVL.

CDR3 protein: CASSSGRVSETQYF. DNA of the CDR3: TGCGCCAGCAGCTCCGGACGAGTGTCGGAGACCCAGTACTTC. This rearrangement joins TRBV5-1 to TRBJ2-5; D gene uncertain. Between the trimmed V and J ends, which lost 3 bases and 5 bases, there was a span of 14 bases. CDR1 is SGHRS, CDR2 YFSETQ, per germline. The CDR3 contains 14 residues.

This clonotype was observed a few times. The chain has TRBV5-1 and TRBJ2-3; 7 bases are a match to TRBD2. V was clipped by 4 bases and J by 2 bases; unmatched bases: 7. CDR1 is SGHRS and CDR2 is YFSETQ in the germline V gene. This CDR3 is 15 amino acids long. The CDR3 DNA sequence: TGCGCCAGCAGCGCAATGCTAGCGGCCACAGATACGCAGTATTTT. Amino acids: CASSAMLAATDTQYF.

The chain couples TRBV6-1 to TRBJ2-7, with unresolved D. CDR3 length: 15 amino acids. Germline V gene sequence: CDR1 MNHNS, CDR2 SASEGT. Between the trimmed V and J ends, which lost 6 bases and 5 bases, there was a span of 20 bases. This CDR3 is CASSDLGLVANEQYF. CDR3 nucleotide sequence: TGTGCCAGCAGCGACTTAGGGTTAGTCGCGAACGAGCAGTACTTC.

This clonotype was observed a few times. As DNA, the CDR3 is TGCAGTGCTGCGGGAGAGACCCAGTACTTC. This gives the protein CSAAGETQYF. The chain employs TRBV20-1 and TRBJ2-5; possibly TRBD2 for D (5 bases). Germline loops: CDR1 DFQATT, CDR2 SNEGSKA (reference sequence). Trimming stripped 5 bases from V and 4 bases from J, with 5 bases between. CDR3 length equals 10 residues.

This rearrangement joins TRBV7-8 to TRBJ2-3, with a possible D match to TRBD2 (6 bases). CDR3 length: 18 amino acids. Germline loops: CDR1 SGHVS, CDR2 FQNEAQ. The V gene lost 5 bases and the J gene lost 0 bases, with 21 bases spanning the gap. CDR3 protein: CASSHDEGIAASTDTQYF. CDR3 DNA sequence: TGTGCCAGCAGCCACGATGAAGGAATAGCGGCGAGCACAGATACGCAGTATTTT.

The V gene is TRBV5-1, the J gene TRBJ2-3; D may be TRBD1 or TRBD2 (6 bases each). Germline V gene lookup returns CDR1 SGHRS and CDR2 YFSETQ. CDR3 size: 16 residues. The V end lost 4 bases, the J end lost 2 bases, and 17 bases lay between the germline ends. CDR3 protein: CASSRGTLRVTDTQYF. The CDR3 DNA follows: TGCGCCAGCAGCCGCGGGACACTCCGAGTCACAGATACGCAGTATTTT.

The CDR3 region is CASSSGTSRSYNEQFF. The CDR3 region has the DNA TGTGCCAGCAGCTCAGGGACTTCCCGCTCCTACAATGAGCAGTTCTTC. The V gene is TRBV7-2, the J gene TRBJ2-1, with D perhaps TRBD2 (6 bases). CDR3 length: 16 residues. V was trimmed by 4 bases and J by 0 bases, leaving 13 bases between them. The germline CDR1 and CDR2 sequences are SGHTA and FQGNSA.

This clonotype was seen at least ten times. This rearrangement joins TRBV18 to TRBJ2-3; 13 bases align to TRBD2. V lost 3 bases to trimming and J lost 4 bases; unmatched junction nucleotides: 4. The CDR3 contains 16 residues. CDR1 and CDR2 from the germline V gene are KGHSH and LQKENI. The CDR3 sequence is CASSPSLAGGPDTQYF. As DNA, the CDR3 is TGTGCCAGCTCACCGTCACTAGCGGGAGGGCCAGATACGCAGTATTTT.

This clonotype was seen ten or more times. CDR3 protein: CASSLHPVSYEQYF. CDR3 bases: TGTGCCAGCTCACTTCATCCTGTCTCCTACGAGCAGTACTTC. The chain carries TRBV18 and TRBJ2-7; D unresolved. Per germline, CDR1 KGHSH and CDR2 LQKENI. The CDR3 contains 14 residues. V was clipped by 4 bases and J by 0 bases, with 10 bases between them.

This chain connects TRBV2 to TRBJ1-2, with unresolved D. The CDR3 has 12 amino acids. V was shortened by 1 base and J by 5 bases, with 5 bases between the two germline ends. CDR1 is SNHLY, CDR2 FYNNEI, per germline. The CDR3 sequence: CASSEVGYGYTF. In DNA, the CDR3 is TGTGCCAGCAGTGAAGTGGGGTATGGCTACACCTTC.

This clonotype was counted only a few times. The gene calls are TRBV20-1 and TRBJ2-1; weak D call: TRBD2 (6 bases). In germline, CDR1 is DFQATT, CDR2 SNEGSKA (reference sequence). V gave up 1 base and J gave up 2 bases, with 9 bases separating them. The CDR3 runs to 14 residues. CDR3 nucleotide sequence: TGCAGTGCTAGAGTCGCGGGAACCTACAATGAGCAGTTCTTC. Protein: CSARVAGTYNEQFF.

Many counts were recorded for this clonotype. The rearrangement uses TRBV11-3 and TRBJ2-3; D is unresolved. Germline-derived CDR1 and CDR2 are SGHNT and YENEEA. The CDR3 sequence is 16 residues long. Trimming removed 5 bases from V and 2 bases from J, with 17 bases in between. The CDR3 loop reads CASSPGGPLHTDTQYF. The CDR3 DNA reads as TGTGCCAGCAGCCCCGGCGGTCCTCTCCACACAGATACGCAGTATTTT.

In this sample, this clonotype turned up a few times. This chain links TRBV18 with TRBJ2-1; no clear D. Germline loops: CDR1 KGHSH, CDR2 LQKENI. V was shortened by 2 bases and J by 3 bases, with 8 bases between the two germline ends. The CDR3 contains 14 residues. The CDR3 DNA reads TGTGCCAGCTCACCAGGGTCACACTACAATGAGCAGTTCTTC. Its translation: CASSPGSHYNEQFF.

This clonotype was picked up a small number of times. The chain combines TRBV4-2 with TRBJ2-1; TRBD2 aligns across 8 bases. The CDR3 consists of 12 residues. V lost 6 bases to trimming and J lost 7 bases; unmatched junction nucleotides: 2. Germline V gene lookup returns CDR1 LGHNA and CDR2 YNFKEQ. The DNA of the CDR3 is TGTGCCAGCAGACTAGCGGCGAATGAGCAGTTCTTC. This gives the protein CASRLAANEQFF.